The 32 T cell receptor beta chains below come from one sample, sequenced in a study of early T cells in non-severe SARS-CoV-2 infection. In TCRdb, the 5' RACE reads were re-called with MiXCR into one record per CDR3 protein. Here the sample spans about 11,000 distinct CDR3 sequences, 4% to 5.5% being singletons. Input material: whole blood. These receptors came from an adult who was a healthcare worker with PCR-confirmed SARS-CoV-2 infection or an uninfected control (not recorded which).

This clonotype has ten or more counts. The chain carries TRBV5-1 and TRBJ1-1; maybe TRBD1 (6 bases). The length of the CDR3 is 12 residues. CDR1 SGHRS and CDR2 YFSETQ come from the germline V gene. V gave up 2 bases and J gave up 5 bases, with 7 bases separating them. CDR3 sequence: CASSFQGTEAFF. The DNA of the CDR3 is TGCGCCAGCAGCTTCCAGGGGACTGAAGCTTTCTTT.

CDR3 sequence (DNA): TGCAGCGTTGATGGAGGATCAGAGACCCAGTACTTC. Translating it yields CSVDGGSETQYF. This sequence joins TRBV29-1 and TRBJ2-5, with D possibly TRBD2 on 5 matching bases. The germline CDR1 and CDR2 sequences are SQVTM and ANQGSEA. The V end lost 3 bases, the J end lost 4 bases, and 9 bases lay between the germline ends. The CDR3 totals 12 residues.

In its sample, this clonotype was seen many times. The chain couples TRBV10-3 to TRBJ2-3; TRBD2 matches 8 bases. The germline V gene encodes CDR1 ENHRY and CDR2 SYGVKD. The CDR3 runs 14 residues. The V segment lost 6 bases and the J segment 3 bases; nucleotides outside the gene matches: 5. The CDR3 spells CAIRSGGGTDTQYF. The CDR3 bases are TGTGCCATCAGAAGCGGGGGCGGGACAGATACGCAGTATTTT.

This clonotype occurred many times. The chain couples TRBV10-1 to TRBJ1-1; the D is unclear. The length of the CDR3 is 14 residues. Germline CDR1 and CDR2: WNHNN and SYGVQD (reference sequence). The germline V and J ends were trimmed by 7 bases and 4 bases, with 16 bases remaining between them. For the CDR3, the DNA is TGCGCCAGCACCGGAGGTCCGGGTGGCACTGAAGCTTTCTTT. It specifies CASTGGPGGTEAFF.

At least ten counts were recorded for this clonotype. This chain connects TRBV5-1 to TRBJ2-3; D may be TRBD1 or TRBD2 (5 bases each). The CDR3 is 14 residues long. With 4 bases removed from V and 7 bases from J, the gap between germline ends came to 16 bases. The germline V gene has CDR1 SGHRS and CDR2 YFSETQ. The CDR3 here is CASSGLVGQNTQYF. CDR3 DNA sequence: TGCGCCAGCAGCGGACTTGTGGGGCAGAATACGCAGTATTTT.

Many counts were recorded for this clonotype. The chain has TRBV27 and TRBJ2-7, with D perhaps assigned TRBD1 or TRBD2 (5 bases each). The germline V and J ends were trimmed by 6 bases and 3 bases, with 12 bases remaining between them. The CDR3 extends over 13 amino acids. The V gene's germline CDR1 is MNHEY and CDR2 SMNVEV (reference sequence). The DNA of the CDR3 is TGTGCCAGCAGCAGAGGGGTTTACTACGAGCAGTACTTC. Translation gives CASSRGVYYEQYF.

Within the sample, this clonotype is medium-sized. The rearrangement joins TRBV9 to TRBJ2-3; 8 bases map to TRBD2. The CDR3 has 16 residues. With 0 bases clipped from V and 2 bases from J, the junction kept 5 bases outside the gene matches. The germline V gene encodes CDR1 SGDLS and CDR2 YYNGEE. The CDR3 sequence is CASSVEASGYTDTQYF. The CDR3, as DNA: TGTGCCAGCAGCGTAGAGGCTAGCGGGTACACAGATACGCAGTATTTT.

This clonotype was seen many times. The CDR3 DNA sequence: TGTGCCAGCAGCTTAGACATTTCTGGGGCCAACGTCCTGACTTTC. Its translation is CASSLDISGANVLTF. The chain carries TRBV7-9 and TRBJ2-6; D is uncertain. The length of the CDR3 is 15 residues. The V end was cut by 1 base, the J end by 1 base, with 5 bases between. Germline loops: CDR1 SEHNR, CDR2 FQNEAQ (reference sequence).

This clonotype is classed as medium-sized (0.01 to 0.1%). The chain combines TRBV12-3 or TRBV12-4 with TRBJ2-1, with D tentatively TRBD1 (5 bases). This CDR3 is built from 17 residues. The germline V and J ends were trimmed by 5 bases and 7 bases, with 24 bases remaining between them. The CDR3 reads CASSPHRFGSSNNEQFF. The DNA of the CDR3 is TGTGCCAGCAGTCCACACAGGTTCGGGTCCTCAAATAATGAGCAGTTCTTC.

This clonotype was seen repeatedly, ten times or more. V gene TRBV5-6 combines with J gene TRBJ2-6, with no clear D. Trimming took off 3 bases at V and 0 bases at J, with 10 bases between the two ends. Germline V gene lookup returns CDR1 SGHDT and CDR2 YYEEEE. This CDR3 is built from 16 residues. CDR3 in DNA: TGTGCCAGCAGCTCGTTGACGGACTCTGGGGCCAACGTCCTGACTTTC. The encoded protein is CASSSLTDSGANVLTF.

The J gene is TRBJ1-1, the V gene TRBV5-5, with D unclear. V lost 3 bases and J lost 1, with 7 bases in between. Germline-derived CDR1 and CDR2 are SGHKS and YYEKEE (reference sequence). This CDR3 is built from 13 residues. CDR3 residues: CASSSWGNTEAFF. For the CDR3, the DNA is TGTGCCAGCAGCTCTTGGGGGAACACTGAAGCTTTCTTT.

This clonotype was recorded at least ten times. The chain uses TRBV27 and TRBJ2-1, with D tentatively TRBD1 (5 bases). Trimming cost V 3 bases and J 3 bases, with 6 bases left between them. Germline CDR1 and CDR2: MNHEY and SMNVEV (reference sequence). The CDR3 length is 13 residues. The chain's CDR3 is CASSFDSYNEQFF. The CDR3 nucleotides read TGTGCCAGCAGTTTCGACAGCTACAATGAGCAGTTCTTC.

This clonotype came up many times. This sequence joins TRBV4-1 and TRBJ2-1, with D unresolved. Germline V gene sequence: CDR1 MGHRA, CDR2 YSYEKL. V lost 1 base and J 6 bases, leaving 7 bases between the germline ends. The CDR3 sequence is 13 residues long. In DNA, the CDR3 is TGCGCCAGCAGCCAAGTAGTAGCCAATGAGCAGTTCTTC. This encodes CASSQVVANEQFF.

Ten or more counts support this clonotype. This chain uses TRBV6-4 with TRBJ1-1; unclear D gene. CDR1 and CDR2 (germline): MRHNA, SNTAGT. The CDR3 is 14 amino acids. Trimming shortened V by 2 bases and J by 1 base, and 8 bases separated the two germline ends. CDR3 region: CASSDDTENTEAFF. The CDR3 region has the DNA TGTGCCAGCAGTGACGACACAGAGAACACTGAAGCTTTCTTT.

About this clonotype itself: The CDR3 end shows no conserved phenylalanine or tryptophan, and so a read error is likely. In nucleotides, the CDR3 is TGTGCCAGCAGCTTAAGTCGTACTGGCGGTGGCTACACCTCC. Protein product: CASSLSRTGGGYTS. The rearrangement links TRBV11-1 to TRBJ1-2, with D uncertain. CDR3 length equals 14 residues. Germline CDR1 and CDR2: SGHAT and FQDESV (reference sequence). V was trimmed by 2 bases and J by 7 bases, leaving 14 bases between them.

This clonotype was counted many times. This chain links TRBV19 with TRBJ2-5; D possibly corresponds to TRBD1 (5 bases). CDR3 length equals 14 residues. Per germline, CDR1 LNHDA and CDR2 SQIVND (reference sequence). V shed 4 bases and J shed 3 bases, with 12 bases lying between them. The CDR3 DNA follows: TGTGCCAGTAGTAAGGTGACAGAAGAAGAGACCCAGTACTTC. Residues: CASSKVTEEETQYF.

This clonotype is judged medium-sized. V is TRBV6-5 and J is TRBJ1-1, with D possibly being TRBD1 (5 bases). The V gene's germline CDR1 is MNHEY and CDR2 SVGAGI. There are 13 residues in the CDR3. Deletions cut 6 bases from V and 3 bases from J, with 11 bases between. The CDR3 here is CASRPGPHTEAFF. Here the CDR3 DNA reads TGTGCCAGCAGGCCGGGGCCGCACACTGAAGCTTTCTTT.

This clonotype was recorded at least ten times. This chain joins TRBV2 and TRBJ2-1, with 7 bases aligning to TRBD1. This CDR3 has 16 residues. The J segment lost 6 bases and the V segment lost 6 bases, leaving 14 bases of the junction unmatched. Germline CDR1 and CDR2: SNHLY and FYNNEI. The CDR3 region is CASSLRQGPLLNEQFF. CDR3 in DNA: TGTGCCAGCAGCCTGCGACAGGGACCACTTCTCAATGAGCAGTTCTTC.

This clonotype appeared many times. The CDR3 protein is CASRRGQGEAEAFF. The CDR3 DNA is TGCGCCAGCAGACGGGGACAGGGAGAGGCTGAAGCTTTCTTT. The chain is built from TRBV5-1 and TRBJ1-1; TRBD1 matches at 9 bases. V shed 5 bases and J 6 bases; nucleotides not matched to a gene: 8. Germline CDR1 reads SGHRS; CDR2 reads YFSETQ. The CDR3 length is 14 residues.

This clonotype was observed many times. V usage is TRBV7-9 and J usage is TRBJ2-7, with no clear D. The V end lost 1 base, the J end lost 0 bases, and 19 bases lay between the germline ends. Germline V lookup: CDR1 SEHNR, CDR2 FQNEAQ (reference sequence). This CDR3 is built from 18 residues. CDR3 in amino acids: CASSLDPVFVSSSYEQYF. DNA for the CDR3: TGTGCCAGCAGCTTAGATCCAGTTTTCGTATCCAGCTCCTACGAGCAGTACTTC.

This clonotype has a count of ten or more. The chain joins TRBV6-2 or TRBV6-3 to TRBJ2-3, with D uncertain. The V end was cut by 2 bases, the J end by 8 bases, with 8 bases between. CDR1 is MNHEY and CDR2 is SVGEGT in the germline V gene. CDR3 length: 12 amino acids. CDR3 DNA sequence: TGTGCCAGCAGTTACGTCCCGGGTACGCAGTATTTT. Protein: CASSYVPGTQYF.

The chain combines TRBV9 with TRBJ2-7, with TRBD2 matching over 11 bases. CDR1 is SGDLS and CDR2 is YYNGEE in the germline V gene. The CDR3 consists of 17 residues. V was pared by 4 bases and J by 5 bases, with 14 bases of the junction left unmatched. CDR3 loop: CASSPTGSSGGSNEQYF. Here the CDR3 DNA reads TGTGCCAGCAGCCCAACTGGATCTAGCGGGGGGAGCAACGAGCAGTACTTC. The entire variable domain, with the rest obtained from reference TRBV9 and TRBJ2-7, is as follows: DSGVTQTPKHLITATGQRVTLRCSPRSGDLSVYWYQQSLDQGLQFLIQYYNGEERAKGNILERFSAQQFPDLHSELNLSSLELGDSALYFCASSPTGSSGGSNEQYFGPGTRLTVT.

By share of the sample, this clonotype is medium-sized. The chain uses TRBV3-1 and TRBJ1-1; D not resolved. Germline CDR1 LGHDT, CDR2 YNNKEL (reference sequence). Trimming removed 2 bases at V and 9 bases at J, with 10 bases between. The CDR3 is made up of 12 amino acids. The CDR3 nucleotides read TGTGCCAGCAGCCAATCTGGGGTGAAAGCTTTCTTT. This encodes CASSQSGVKAFF.

The rearrangement links TRBV7-2 to TRBJ1-4; D is unresolved. The germline CDR1 and CDR2 sequences are SGHTA and FQGNSA. V lost 2 bases and J 8 bases, leaving 12 bases between the germline ends. This CDR3 contains 14 residues. In DNA, the CDR3 is TGTGCCAGCAGCTTAAAGTCCAAAGAGGAAAAACTGTTTTTT. This codes for CASSLKSKEEKLFF.

This clonotype is classed as medium-sized. The chain uses TRBV7-2 and TRBJ2-4, with D uncertain. Trimming cost V 2 bases and J 6 bases, with 11 bases left between them. The germline gives CDR1 SGHTA, CDR2 FQGNSA. This CDR3 has 14 amino acids. The CDR3 region has the DNA TGTGCCAGCAGCTTACCCCTTCCGGGAAACATTCAGTACTTC. The encoded protein is CASSLPLPGNIQYF.

This clonotype was detected many times. The chain recombines TRBV7-6 with TRBJ2-1; D is uncertain. The V gene lost 2 bases and the J gene lost 6 bases, with 14 bases spanning the gap. Germline loops: CDR1 SGHVS, CDR2 FNYEAQ. The CDR3 consists of 15 residues. CDR3 sequence: CASSLNGKPSNEQFF. The CDR3 DNA reads TGTGCCAGCAGCTTAAACGGCAAGCCCAGCAATGAGCAGTTCTTC.

This clonotype was seen repeatedly, ten times or more. J is TRBJ2-7 and V is TRBV29-1, with 9 bases aligning to TRBD1. CDR1 and CDR2 from the germline V gene are SQVTM and ANQGSEA. Trimming cost V 3 bases and J 1 base; bases outside gene matches: 4. The CDR3 totals 14 residues. DNA of the CDR3: TGCAGCGTTGATGGGGGACAGGGATCCTACGAGCAGTACTTC. Translated, it gives CSVDGGQGSYEQYF.

This clonotype was counted at least ten times. The rearrangement uses TRBV28 and TRBJ2-6, with D maybe TRBD1 (6 bases). Germline V lookup: CDR1 MDHEN, CDR2 SYDVKM. Trimming removed 5 bases at V and 3 bases at J, with 11 bases between. CDR3 size: 15 residues. The CDR3 region is CASSPPGDGANVLTF. DNA of the CDR3: TGTGCCAGCAGTCCACCAGGGGATGGGGCCAACGTCCTGACTTTC.

The chain couples TRBV28 to TRBJ2-3; no firm D call. The CDR3 spans 12 residues. Trimming took off 2 bases at V and 6 bases at J, with 6 bases between the two ends. Germline CDR1 MDHEN, CDR2 SYDVKM. CDR3 sequence (DNA): TGTGCCAGCAGTTTAATTGCGGATACGCAGTATTTT. Protein product: CASSLIADTQYF.

A few counts support this clonotype. V usage is TRBV5-4 and J usage is TRBJ1-1; unclear D gene. From germline, CDR1 is SGHNT and CDR2 YYREEE (reference sequence). V gave up 5 bases and J gave up 1 base, with 18 bases separating them. The CDR3 contains 16 residues. This CDR3 reads CASSHPVSGGNTEAFF. CDR3 bases: TGTGCCAGCAGTCATCCCGTATCGGGTGGGAACACTGAAGCTTTCTTT.

This clonotype was counted many times. The V gene is TRBV2, the J gene TRBJ1-2, with D possibly matching TRBD1 (5 bases). The CDR3 is 14 amino acids. The germline V gene encodes CDR1 SNHLY and CDR2 FYNNEI. V was cut by 7 bases and J by 6 bases, with 18 bases left in between. The CDR3 is CASMDKATRNGYTF. In DNA, the CDR3 is TGTGCCAGCATGGACAAGGCCACGAGGAATGGCTACACCTTC.

The J gene is TRBJ2-1, the V gene TRBV9; weak D call: TRBD1 (6 bases). Trimming left V 4 bases short and J 8 bases short, with 16 bases between. Germline CDR1 and CDR2: SGDLS and YYNGEE. The CDR3 is 14 residues long. Here the CDR3 reads CASSPARGMDEQFF. CDR3 coding DNA: TGTGCCAGCAGCCCGGCGAGGGGGATGGATGAGCAGTTCTTC.